One sample yielded the 10 T cell receptor beta chains listed below, sequenced in a study of spatial heterogeneity in lung cancer. The time point was: sample taken at primary tumor resection. TCRdb recomputed calls from the 5' RACE reads with MiXCR, one row per CDR3 protein. The table includes 10,000 to 15,000 distinct CDR3 sequences, over 6.5% detected once. Study findings and constraints: Tumor mutation counts were tracked by expanded intratumoral alpha and beta TCR counts.

No antigen has been assigned to these receptors. The sample here was lung tumor tissue, taken at surgery. The source of these receptors is a female donor with early-stage non-small cell lung cancer.

The sample holds many counts of this clonotype. The chain links TRBV6-5 to TRBJ1-6; D not resolved. Germline CDR1 is MNHEY and CDR2 is SVGAGI. Trimming left V 4 bases short and J 4 bases short, with 11 bases between. This CDR3 comprises 15 residues. The CDR3 here is CASSFESAYNSPLHF. The DNA of the CDR3 is TGTGCCAGCAGTTTTGAGTCAGCATATAATTCACCCCTCCACTTT.

This clonotype was observed many times. The chain links TRBV28 to TRBJ2-4; 7 bases fit TRBD2. Per germline, CDR1 MDHEN and CDR2 SYDVKM. The CDR3 runs to 16 residues. The trim removed 5 bases at V and 6 bases at J, leaving 13 bases unmatched. CDR3 bases: TGTGCCAGCAGTCCAGCCCTGGTTTGGGGGGGAAACATTCAGTACTTC. This sequence encodes CASSPALVWGGNIQYF.

The V and J genes are TRBV11-1 and TRBJ2-1; 12 nucleotides align to TRBD2. CDR3 size: 15 residues. J gave up 8 bases and V 4 bases, and 6 bases lay outside the gene matches. Germline CDR1 SGHAT, CDR2 FQDESV (reference sequence). The CDR3 DNA follows: TGTGCCAGCAGCTCGCCGACTAGCGGGAGATATGAGCAGTTCTTC. The encoded protein is CASSSPTSGRYEQFF.

This clonotype has at least ten counts. The rearrangement uses TRBV25-1 and TRBJ2-5, with D unclear. The CDR3 covers 11 residues. The V gene lost 6 bases and the J gene lost 6 bases, with 8 bases spanning the gap. Germline values: CDR1 MGHDK, CDR2 SYGVNS. The CDR3 nucleotides are TGTGCCAGCAGCCGGGCGAAGACCCAGTACTTC. Protein sequence: CASSRAKTQYF.

This clonotype rates as medium-sized. CDR3 nucleotides: TGTGCCAGCAGCTTGGCAGGGATCGATACGCAGTATTTT. Its protein product is CASSLAGIDTQYF. The V call is TRBV7-9, the J call TRBJ2-3; D possibly corresponds to TRBD1 (5 bases). The CDR3 contains 13 residues. Germline values: CDR1 SEHNR, CDR2 FQNEAQ (reference sequence). V was shortened by 3 bases and J by 6 bases, with 10 bases between the two germline ends.

This clonotype was counted ten times or more. The chain employs TRBV6-2 or TRBV6-3 and TRBJ1-5; 7 bases fit TRBD1. The J segment lost 7 bases and the V segment lost 2 bases, leaving 8 bases of the junction unmatched. In germline, CDR1 is MNHEY, CDR2 SVGEGT. The CDR3 runs to 15 residues. Here the CDR3 DNA reads TGTGCCAGCAGTTACACGACAGGGAAAAACCAGCCCCAGCATTTT. As protein: CASSYTTGKNQPQHF.

This clonotype came up many times. The V call is TRBV18, the J call TRBJ2-1; 8 bases are shared with TRBD2. Germline loops: CDR1 KGHSH, CDR2 LQKENI. This CDR3 spans 13 amino acids. V lost 6 bases and J lost 8; bases outside the gene matches: 6. CDR3 DNA sequence: TGTGCCAGCTCTCTTGCAGCGGGAGATGAGCAGTTCTTC. It is translated as CASSLAAGDEQFF.

This clonotype is medium-sized. V gene TRBV7-2 combines with J gene TRBJ1-1; TRBD1 agrees at 9 bases. V gave up 5 bases and J gave up 6 bases; unmatched junction bases: 13. Germline CDR1 and CDR2: SGHTA and FQGNSA. The CDR3 covers 16 residues. This CDR3 is CASSHSIGTGSAEAFF. The CDR3 nucleotides read TGTGCCAGCAGCCACTCTATAGGGACAGGGTCGGCTGAAGCTTTCTTT.

This clonotype is medium-sized. This chain joins TRBV27 and TRBJ1-3; D is undetermined. Germline V gives CDR1 MNHEY, CDR2 SMNVEV (reference sequence). CDR3 size: 18 residues. Trimming pared 1 base from V and 0 bases from J, leaving 16 bases between. The DNA for the CDR3 is TGTGCCAGCAGTTTATTTTCCCGAGCGGGGTACTCTGGAAACACCATATATTTT. This encodes CASSLFSRAGYSGNTIYF.

This clonotype has ten or more counts. V is TRBV11-2 and J is TRBJ2-3, with D possibly being TRBD2 (5 bases). Trimming took 1 base from V and 3 from J, leaving 5 bases between them. This CDR3 spans 13 amino acids. Looked up from germline, CDR1 is SGHAT and CDR2 is FQNNGV. CDR3 nucleotides: TGTGCCAGCAGCTTAGTAGCGACAGATACGCAGTATTTT. It translates to CASSLVATDTQYF.